Shown below are 8 T cell receptor beta chains from a single sample sequenced in a study of persistence of HIV-infected CD4 T cells. This nonspecific control used anti-CD3/anti-CD28 bead stimulation of CD4+ T cells. Sorting selected CD4+ T cells upregulating both CD40 ligand and CD69. The libraries were made with immunoSEQ version 4 in survey mode. Only in-frame clones appear in the TCRdb table, and some are missing; sequencing was by immunoSEQ multiplex PCR. Of 45,000 or so clones listed, 70% to 90% were seen once; the top ten hold around 3.4%. The antigens for these receptors are not known. Here the sequenced sample was CD4+ T cells sorted from PBMCs after roughly 20-hour stimulation, taken from a patient who received antiretroviral therapy. All receptors derive from an adult woman with HIV who was CMV-seropositive.

The CDR3 coding sequence is TGTGCCAGCAGCTCCACAGGGAGCTCCTACAATGAGCAGTTCTTC. This sequence encodes CASSSTGSSYNEQFF. The V gene is TRBV7-2, the J gene TRBJ2-1; tentatively, D is TRBD1 (6 bases). The CDR3 is 15 residues long. Trimming removed 4 bases from V and 0 bases from J, with 10 bases in between. The V gene's germline CDR1 is SGHTA and CDR2 FQGNSA.

The J gene is TRBJ1-1, the V gene TRBV9; a possible D gene is TRBD1 (6 bases). Germline V lookup: CDR1 SGDLS, CDR2 YYNGEE. CDR3 length: 14 amino acids. V lost 7 bases, J lost 1 base, and 14 bases lay in between. CDR3 protein: CASGGDKPNTEAFF. CDR3 nucleotide sequence: TGTGCCAGCGGCGGGGACAAGCCGAACACTGAAGCTTTCTTT.

This chain links TRBV2 with TRBJ2-4; 8 positions match TRBD2. V was clipped by 5 bases and J by 0 bases; unmatched bases: 3. The V gene's germline CDR1 is SNHLY and CDR2 FYNNEI. The CDR3 contains 15 residues. The CDR3 nucleotides read TGTGCCAGCAGTCCGGGGGGGTTAGCCAAAAACATTCAGTACTTC. Translation gives CASSPGGLAKNIQYF.

This clone was detected once. The CDR3 is CASSPTGRETQYF. The DNA of the CDR3 is TGTGCCAGCAGCCCCACAGGGCGAGAGACCCAGTACTTC. The chain employs TRBV27 and TRBJ2-5; maybe TRBD1 (6 bases). The CDR3 loop spans 13 amino acids. Per the germline V gene, CDR1 is MNHEY and CDR2 is SMNVEV (reference sequence). Trimming pared 6 bases from V and 4 bases from J, leaving 12 bases between.

For the CDR3, the DNA is TGTGCCAGCAGCACACAACAGGGAGGGACGAGTGGAAACACCATATATTTT. It yields the protein CASSTQQGGTSGNTIYF. The chain has TRBV5-4 and TRBJ1-3; D is perhaps TRBD1 (6 bases). The CDR3 runs 17 residues. V was pared by 4 bases and J by 3 bases, with 20 bases between. CDR1 and CDR2 from the germline V gene are SGHNT and YYREEE (reference sequence).

Here the CDR3 reads CASSEVFSGNTIYF. CDR3 in DNA: TGTGCCAGCAGTGAGGTATTCTCTGGAAACACCATATATTTT. The rearrangement links TRBV6-1 to TRBJ1-3; D unclear. V was cut by 3 bases and J by 0 bases, with 6 bases left in between. CDR1 and CDR2 (germline): MNHNS, SASEGT. The CDR3 loop spans 14 amino acids.

This clone was recorded only once. The V gene is TRBV5-6, the J gene TRBJ1-4, with a possible D match to TRBD1 (5 bases). This CDR3 comprises 15 residues. The germline gives CDR1 SGHDT, CDR2 YYEEEE. Trimming pared 4 bases from V and 7 bases from J, leaving 17 bases between. The CDR3 DNA reads as TGTGCCAGCAGCGCGTGGGGTGGACAAATTGAAAAACTGTTTTTT. Its translation: CASSAWGGQIEKLFF. Full variable domain (missing parts from reference TRBV5-6 and TRBJ1-4): DAGVTQSPTHLIKTRGQQVTLRCSPKSGHDTVSWYQQALGQGPQFIFQYYEEEERQRGNFPDRFSGHQFPNYSSELNVNALLLGDSALYLCASSAWGGQIEKLFFGSGTQLSVL.

In its sample, this clone was seen once. The gene calls are TRBV9 and TRBJ1-2; TRBD1 is a possible D gene (6 bases). V shed 1 base and J shed 1 base, with 11 bases lying between them. The CDR3 length is 15 residues. Germline CDR1 is SGDLS and CDR2 is YYNGEE. The CDR3 coding sequence is TGTGCCAGCAGCGTACTGTCGGACAGTAACTATGGCTACACCTTC. This gives the protein CASSVLSDSNYGYTF.